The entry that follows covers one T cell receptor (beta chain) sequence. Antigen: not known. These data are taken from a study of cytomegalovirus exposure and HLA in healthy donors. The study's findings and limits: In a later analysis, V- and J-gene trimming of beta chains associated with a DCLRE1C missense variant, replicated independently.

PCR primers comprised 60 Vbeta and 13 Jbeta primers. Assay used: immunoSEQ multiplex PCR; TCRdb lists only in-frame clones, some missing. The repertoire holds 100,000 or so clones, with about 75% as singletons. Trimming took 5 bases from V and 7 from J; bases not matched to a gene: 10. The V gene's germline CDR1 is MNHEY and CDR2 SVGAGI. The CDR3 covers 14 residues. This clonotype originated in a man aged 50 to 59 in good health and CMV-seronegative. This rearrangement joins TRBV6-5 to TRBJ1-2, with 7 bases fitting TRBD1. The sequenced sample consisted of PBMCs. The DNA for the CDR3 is TGTGCCAGCAGTCGCGACAGGGCGATGGGTGGCTACACCTTC. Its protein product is CASSRDRAMGGYTF.